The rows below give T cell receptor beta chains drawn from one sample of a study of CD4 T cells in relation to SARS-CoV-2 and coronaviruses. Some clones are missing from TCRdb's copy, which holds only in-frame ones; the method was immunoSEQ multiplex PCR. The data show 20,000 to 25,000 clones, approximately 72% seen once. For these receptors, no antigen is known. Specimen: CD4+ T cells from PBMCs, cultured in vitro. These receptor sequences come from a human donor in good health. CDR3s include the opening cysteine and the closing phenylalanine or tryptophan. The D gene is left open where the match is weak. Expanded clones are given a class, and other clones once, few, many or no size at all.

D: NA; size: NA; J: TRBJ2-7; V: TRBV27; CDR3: CASSSSTGYEQYF; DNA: NA
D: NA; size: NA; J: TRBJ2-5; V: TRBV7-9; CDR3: CASLQGAPQETQYF; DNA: TGTGCCTCATTACAGGGTGCCCCCCAAGAGACCCAGTACTTC
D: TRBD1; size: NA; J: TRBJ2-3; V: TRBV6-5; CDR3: CAGEQGISSTDTQYF; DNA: TGTGCCGGGGAACAGGGGATATCTAGCACAGATACGCAGTATTTT
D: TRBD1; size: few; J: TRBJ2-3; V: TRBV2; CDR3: CASSLQGTAARDTQYF; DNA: TGTGCCAGCAGTCTACAGGGGACCGCGGCACGAGATACGCAGTATTTT
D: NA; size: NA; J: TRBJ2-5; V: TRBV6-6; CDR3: CASEKGWRIIQETQYF; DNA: TGTGCCAGCGAAAAGGGGTGGCGGATCATTCAAGAGACCCAGTACTTC
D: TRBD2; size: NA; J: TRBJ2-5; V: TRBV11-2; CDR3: CASSLEIGRRHIQETQYF; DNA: TGTGCCAGCAGCTTAGAGATCGGGAGGAGGCACATTCAAGAGACCCAGTACTTC
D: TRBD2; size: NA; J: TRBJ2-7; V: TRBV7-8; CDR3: CASSLMSLVSGGSSSYEQYF; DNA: TGTGCCAGCAGCTTAATGAGTTTAGTTAGCGGGGGGTCAAGCTCCTACGAGCAGTACTTC
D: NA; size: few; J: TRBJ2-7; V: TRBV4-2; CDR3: CASSQVSSYEQYF; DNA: TGTGCCAGCAGCCAGGTTTCCTCCTACGAGCAGTACTTC
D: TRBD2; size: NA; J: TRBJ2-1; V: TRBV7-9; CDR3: CASSANRLAGGPGEQFF; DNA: TGTGCCAGCAGTGCTAACCGACTAGCGGGGGGGCCCGGTGAGCAGTTCTTC
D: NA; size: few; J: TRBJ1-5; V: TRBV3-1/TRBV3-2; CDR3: CASSQGFSRGQPQHF; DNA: TGTGCCAGCAGCCAAGGGTTTAGTAGGGGTCAGCCCCAGCATTTT
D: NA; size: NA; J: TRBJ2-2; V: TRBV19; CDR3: CASSTRVANTGELFF; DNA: TGTGCCAGTAGTACAAGGGTTGCGAACACCGGGGAGCTGTTTTTT
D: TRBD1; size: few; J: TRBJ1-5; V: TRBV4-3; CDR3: CASSQEDRGDQPQHF; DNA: TGCGCCAGCAGCCAAGAGGACAGGGGAGATCAGCCCCAGCATTTT
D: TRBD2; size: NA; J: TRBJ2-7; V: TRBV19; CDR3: CASSIGLAGVSYEQYF; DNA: TGTGCCAGTAGTATTGGGCTAGCGGGGGTTTCCTACGAGCAGTACTTC
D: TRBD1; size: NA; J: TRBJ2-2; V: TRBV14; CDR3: CASSQDGTGTGDPGELFF; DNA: TGTGCCAGCAGCCAAGATGGGACCGGGACAGGGGACCCCGGGGAGCTGTTTTTT
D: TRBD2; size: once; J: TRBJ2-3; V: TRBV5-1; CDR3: CASSSSGGFGDTQYF; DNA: TGCGCCAGCAGCTCAAGCGGGGGGTTTGGAGATACGCAGTATTTT
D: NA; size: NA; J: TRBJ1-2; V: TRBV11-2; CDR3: CASSIQGYYGYTF; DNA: TGTGCCAGCAGCATACAGGGTTACTATGGCTACACCTTC
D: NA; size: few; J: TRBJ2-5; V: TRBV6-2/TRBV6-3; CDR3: CASSYTGQQGETQYF; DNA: TGTGCCAGCAGTTACACAGGACAGCAAGGGGAGACCCAGTACTTC
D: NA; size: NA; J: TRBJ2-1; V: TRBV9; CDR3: CASSGTGFGNEQFF; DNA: TGTGCCAGCAGCGGCACAGGGTTCGGCAATGAGCAGTTCTTC
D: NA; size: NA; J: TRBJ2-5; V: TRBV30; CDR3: CAWTNGLLQETQYF; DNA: TGTGCCTGGACGAACGGCCTTCTCCAAGAGACCCAGTACTTC
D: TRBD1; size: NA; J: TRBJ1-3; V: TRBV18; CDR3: CASSPIGVVGTGGADTIYF; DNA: TGTGCCAGCTCACCAATCGGAGTCGTCGGGACAGGGGGCGCGGACACCATATATTTT
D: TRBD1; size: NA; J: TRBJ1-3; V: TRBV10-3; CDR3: CAIRGDRGFGTIYF; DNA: TGTGCCATCAGAGGGGACAGAGGATTTGGGACCATATATTTT
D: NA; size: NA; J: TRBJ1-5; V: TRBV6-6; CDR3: CASSYGRVSNQPQHF; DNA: TGTGCCAGCAGTTACGGGAGGGTCAGCAATCAGCCCCAGCATTTT
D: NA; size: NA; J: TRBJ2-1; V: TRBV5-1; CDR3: CASSLNPNYEQFF; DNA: TGCGCCAGCAGCTTGAACCCTAATTACGAGCAGTTCTTC
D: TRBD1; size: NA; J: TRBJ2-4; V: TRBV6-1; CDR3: CASSEAGGSNIQYF; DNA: TGTGCCAGCAGTGAGGCAGGGGGCTCTAACATTCAGTACTTC
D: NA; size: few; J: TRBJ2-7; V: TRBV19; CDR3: CASSIIDSEAEQYF; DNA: TGTGCCAGTAGTATCATAGACAGCGAGGCGGAGCAGTACTTC
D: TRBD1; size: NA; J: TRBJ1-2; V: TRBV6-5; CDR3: CASRPDREYGYTF; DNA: TGTGCCAGCAGACCCGACAGGGAGTATGGCTACACCTTC
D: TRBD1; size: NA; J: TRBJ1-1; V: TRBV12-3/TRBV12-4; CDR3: CASSLGRGGEAFF; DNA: TGTGCCAGCAGTTTAGGCAGGGGGGGTGAAGCTTTCTTT
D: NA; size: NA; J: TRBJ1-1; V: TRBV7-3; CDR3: CASSLTDNTEAFF; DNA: TGTGCCAGCAGCTTAACAGATAACACTGAAGCTTTCTTT
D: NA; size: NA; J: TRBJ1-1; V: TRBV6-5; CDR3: CASSYSTSGSNAFF; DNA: TGTGCCAGCAGTTACTCGACGTCCGGGTCGAATGCTTTCTTT
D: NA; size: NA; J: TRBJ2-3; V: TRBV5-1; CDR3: CASSLVGRMPDTQYF; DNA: TGCGCCAGCAGCTTGGTGGGAAGAATGCCAGATACGCAGTATTTT
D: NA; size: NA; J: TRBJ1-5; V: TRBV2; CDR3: CASSATGRNQPQHF; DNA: TGTGCCAGCAGCGCCACAGGGCGCAATCAGCCCCAGCATTTT
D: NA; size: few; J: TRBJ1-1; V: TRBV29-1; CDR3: CSVEVFALGTEAFF; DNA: TGCAGCGTTGAAGTTTTCGCCCTCGGCACTGAAGCTTTCTTT
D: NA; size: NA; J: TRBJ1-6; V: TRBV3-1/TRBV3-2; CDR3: CASSQAGGVRSPLHF; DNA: TGTGCCAGCAGCCAAGCTGGGGGAGTTAGGTCACCCCTCCACTTT
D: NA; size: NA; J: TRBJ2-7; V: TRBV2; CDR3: CASTLNPTEQYF; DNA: TGTGCCAGCACCTTAAACCCGACGGAGCAGTACTTC
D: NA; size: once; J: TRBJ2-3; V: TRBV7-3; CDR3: CASSLRKGTSDTQYF; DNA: TGTGCCAGCAGCTTAAGAAAGGGGACCTCAGATACGCAGTATTTT
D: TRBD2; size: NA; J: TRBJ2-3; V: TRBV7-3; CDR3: CASSLMGGRGTDTQYF; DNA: TGTGCCAGCAGCTTAATGGGGGGGAGAGGCACAGATACGCAGTATTTT
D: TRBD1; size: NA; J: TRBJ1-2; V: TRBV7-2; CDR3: CASSLQGANYGYTF; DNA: TGTGCCAGCAGCTTACAGGGGGCTAACTATGGCTACACCTTC
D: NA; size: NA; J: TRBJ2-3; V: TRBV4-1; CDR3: CASSLLEFTDTQYF; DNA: TGCGCCAGCTCTTTGCTGGAGTTCACAGATACGCAGTATTTT
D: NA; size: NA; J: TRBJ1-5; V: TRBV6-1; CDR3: CASSDGGQPQHF; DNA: TGTGCCAGCAGTGACGGTGGTCAGCCCCAGCATTTT
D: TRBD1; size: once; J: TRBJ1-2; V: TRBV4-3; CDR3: CASSRGQDFYGYTF; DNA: TGCGCCAGCAGCCGAGGACAGGACTTCTATGGCTACACCTTC
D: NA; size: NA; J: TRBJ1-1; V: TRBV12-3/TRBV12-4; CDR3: CASSTHMNTEAFF; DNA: TGTGCCAGCAGTACCCACATGAACACTGAAGCTTTCTTT
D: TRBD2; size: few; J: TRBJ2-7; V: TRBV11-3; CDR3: CASSYAALRGGIYEQYF; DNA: TGTGCCAGCAGCTACGCGGCACTCCGGGGGGGGATCTACGAGCAGTACTTC
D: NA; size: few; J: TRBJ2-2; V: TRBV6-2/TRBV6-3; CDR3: CASSFRTFGDTTNTGELFF; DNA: TGTGCCAGCAGTTTTCGAACGTTCGGGGATACCACGAACACCGGGGAGCTGTTTTTT
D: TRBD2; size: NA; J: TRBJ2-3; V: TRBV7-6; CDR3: CASSRLAGGPGTDTQYF; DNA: TGTGCCAGCAGCAGACTAGCGGGGGGGCCTGGGACAGATACGCAGTATTTT